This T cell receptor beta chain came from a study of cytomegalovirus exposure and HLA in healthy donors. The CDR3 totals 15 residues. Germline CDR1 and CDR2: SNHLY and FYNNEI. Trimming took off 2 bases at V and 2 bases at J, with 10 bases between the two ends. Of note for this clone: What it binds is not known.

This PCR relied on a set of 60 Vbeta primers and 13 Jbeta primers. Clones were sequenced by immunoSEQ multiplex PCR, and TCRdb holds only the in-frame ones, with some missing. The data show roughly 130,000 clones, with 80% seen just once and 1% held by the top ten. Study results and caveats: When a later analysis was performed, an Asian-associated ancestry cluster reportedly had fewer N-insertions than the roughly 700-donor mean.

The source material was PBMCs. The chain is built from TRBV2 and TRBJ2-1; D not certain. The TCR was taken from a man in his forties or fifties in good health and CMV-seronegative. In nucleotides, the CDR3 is TGTGCCAGCAGTGAATATGTCAGAACCTACAATGAGCAGTTCTTC. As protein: CASSEYVRTYNEQFF.